A single sample gave rise to the 21 T cell receptor beta chains below, sequenced in a study of cytomegalovirus exposure and HLA in healthy donors. PCR was performed using 60 Vbeta and 13 Jbeta primers. The table came from immunoSEQ multiplex PCR; TCRdb's copy has only in-frame clones and leaves some out. The sample shows 140,000 to 150,000 clones, roughly 80% of them seen only once. The sequenced material came from PBMCs. These receptors all stem from a male donor in good health and CMV-seronegative.

J is TRBJ2-2 and V is TRBV19, with 11 bases fitting TRBD2. This CDR3 has 17 residues. Germline loops: CDR1 LNHDA, CDR2 SQIVND (reference sequence). V shed 5 bases and J 0 bases; nucleotides not matched to a gene: 5. CDR3: CASSPRLAGTNTGELFF. The CDR3 DNA reads TGTGCCAGTAGTCCAAGACTAGCGGGGACGAACACCGGGGAGCTGTTTTTT.

The chain combines TRBV6-5 with TRBJ2-7, with D maybe TRBD1 (6 bases). The germline V gene has CDR1 MNHEY and CDR2 SVGAGI. The V and J ends lost 3 bases and 2 bases respectively, with 14 bases between them. The CDR3 covers 15 residues. DNA for the CDR3: TGTGCCAGCAGTTATTCACAGAACAGGGCCTACGAGCAGTACTTC. Translated, it gives CASSYSQNRAYEQYF.

This clone occurred a few times. The V gene is TRBV2, the J gene TRBJ1-3, with 8 bases aligning to TRBD1. V lost 7 bases, J lost 5 bases, and 10 bases stayed unmatched. The length of the CDR3 is 15 residues. The germline V gene has CDR1 SNHLY and CDR2 FYNNEI. CDR3: CASNDDRGNRNTIYF. The CDR3 DNA follows: TGTGCCAGCAACGACGACAGGGGCAATAGAAACACCATATATTTT.

This clone was observed a handful of times. This chain uses TRBV2 with TRBJ2-3, with TRBD2 matching over 7 bases. This CDR3 comprises 14 residues. The germline V gene encodes CDR1 SNHLY and CDR2 FYNNEI. The V gene end was trimmed by 6 bases and the J gene end by 5 bases; junction bases not matched to a gene: 8. This CDR3 reads CASSALGGIDTQYF. As DNA, the CDR3 is TGTGCCAGCAGCGCACTGGGGGGGATAGATACGCAGTATTTT.

This chain connects TRBV7-9 to TRBJ1-5, with 11 bases matching TRBD1. V lost 4 bases and J lost 4; bases outside the gene matches: 3. CDR1 and CDR2 (germline): SEHNR, FQNEAQ (reference sequence). The CDR3 spans 15 residues. CDR3 protein: CASSSGQGVNQPQHF. The DNA for the CDR3 is TGTGCCAGCAGCTCGGGACAGGGGGTTAATCAGCCCCAGCATTTT.

This chain joins TRBV30 and TRBJ2-6; the D gene is possibly TRBD1 (6 bases). The CDR3 contains 15 residues. The germline CDR1 and CDR2 sequences are GTSNPN and SVGIG (reference sequence). V was trimmed by 3 bases and J by 4 bases, leaving 13 bases between them. CDR3: CAWSSNRVGANVLTF. DNA of the CDR3: TGTGCCTGGAGCTCAAACAGGGTCGGGGCCAACGTCCTGACTTTC.

The DNA of the CDR3 is TGTGCCAGCAGTCCAGACAGGGGCACCTATGGCTACACCTTC. It yields the protein CASSPDRGTYGYTF. The V and J genes are TRBV5-4 and TRBJ1-2, with 8 bases that match TRBD1. The germline gives CDR1 SGHNT, CDR2 YYREEE (reference sequence). The CDR3 loop spans 14 amino acids. V lost 5 bases and J lost 4; bases outside the gene matches: 7.

The J gene is TRBJ2-1, the V gene TRBV14; 8 nucleotides agree with TRBD1. CDR3 size: 14 residues. Trimming at V came to 7 bases and at J to 8 bases, leaving 10 bases not matched to a gene. Germline V gene data show CDR1 as SGHDN and CDR2 as FVKESK. CDR3 nucleotides: TGTGCCAGCATTGAATACTCAGGGGGCCATGAGCAGTTCTTC. Its protein product is CASIEYSGGHEQFF.

The chain joins TRBV4-2 to TRBJ1-5; no definite D call. This CDR3 has 16 residues. CDR1 and CDR2 from the germline V gene are LGHNA and YNFKEQ. Trimming removed 4 bases from V and 0 bases from J, with 13 bases in between. For the CDR3, the DNA is TGTGCCAGCAGCCTCCCTCAGGAAAATAGCAATCAGCCCCAGCATTTT. The encoded protein is CASSLPQENSNQPQHF.

The rearrangement links TRBV9 to TRBJ2-5; weak D call: TRBD2 (6 bases). The CDR3 runs 16 residues. The V gene's germline CDR1 is SGDLS and CDR2 YYNGEE. V dropped 0 bases and J dropped 5 bases, with 17 bases sitting between them. DNA of the CDR3: TGTGCCAGCAGCGTAGTGTTCGGGGGTCCAGGTGAGACCCAGTACTTC. Translation gives CASSVVFGGPGETQYF.

The genes are TRBV5-6 and TRBJ1-2; weak D call: TRBD1 (5 bases). There are 17 residues in the CDR3. V lost 5 bases and J 5 bases, leaving 25 bases between the germline ends. CDR1 SGHDT and CDR2 YYEEEE come from the germline V gene. This CDR3 is CASSPGVSGTGRYGYTF. DNA for the CDR3: TGTGCCAGCAGTCCGGGAGTGTCAGGGACTGGACGGTATGGCTACACCTTC. The full variable domain, its missing parts supplied by reference TRBV5-6 and TRBJ1-2, is DAGVTQSPTHLIKTRGQQVTLRCSPKSGHDTVSWYQQALGQGPQFIFQYYEEEERQRGNFPDRFSGHQFPNYSSELNVNALLLGDSALYLCASSPGVSGTGRYGYTFGSGTRLTVV.

The chain has TRBV6-5 and TRBJ1-3; 9 nucleotides agree with TRBD1. This CDR3 is 16 amino acids long. Germline V gene sequence: CDR1 MNHEY, CDR2 SVGAGI. Trimming removed 4 bases from V and 3 bases from J; junction bases left unmatched: 7. CDR3 DNA: TGTGCCAGCAGTTCCCGACAGGGGGGCGGTGGAAACACCATATATTTT. Protein product: CASSSRQGGGGNTIYF.

The table lists this clone with a count of one. The chain couples TRBV27 to TRBJ2-3; D gene unclear. Germline loops: CDR1 MNHEY, CDR2 SMNVEV (reference sequence). This CDR3 region has 15 residues. V shed 3 bases and J shed 4 bases, with 14 bases lying between them. CDR3 DNA sequence: TGTGCCAGCAGTTTTTCGACCTTCGGGTCAGATACGCAGTATTTT. It specifies CASSFSTFGSDTQYF.

This chain links TRBV29-1 with TRBJ2-7, with 7 nucleotides matching TRBD2. The germline gives CDR1 SQVTM, CDR2 ANQGSEA. The CDR3 extends over 14 amino acids. V dropped 6 bases and J dropped 5; count of bases not matched to a gene: 13. The CDR3 coding sequence is TGCAGCGTAGGAAAACTAGCGAGCTCGGACGAGCAGTACTTC. This codes for CSVGKLASSDEQYF.

The V gene is TRBV7-2, the J gene TRBJ2-1; D is uncertain. CDR1 and CDR2 (germline): SGHTA, FQGNSA. This CDR3 is built from 12 residues. Trimming removed 2 bases at V and 7 bases at J, with 6 bases between. The CDR3 nucleotides are TGTGCCAGCAGCTTACTTCGTAATGAGCAGTTCTTC. This translates into CASSLLRNEQFF.

The gene calls are TRBV6-6 and TRBJ2-5, with 7 bases aligning to TRBD2. There are 13 residues in the CDR3. V gave up 4 bases and J gave up 4 bases; unmatched junction bases: 3. Germline V lookup: CDR1 MNHNY, CDR2 SVGAGI (reference sequence). For the CDR3, the DNA is TGTGCCAGCAGTTTGCGCGGGGGAGAGACCCAGTACTTC. Protein sequence: CASSLRGGETQYF.

The V and J genes are TRBV6-5 and TRBJ2-1; 8 nucleotides agree with TRBD2. CDR3 length equals 16 residues. From germline, CDR1 is MNHEY and CDR2 SVGAGI. Trimming at V came to 4 bases and at J to 9 bases, leaving 14 bases not matched to a gene. The CDR3 nucleotides read TGTGCCAGCAGTTCCGTAGGTAGCGGGGACTGGGGTGAGCAGTTCTTC. Protein product: CASSSVGSGDWGEQFF.

This chain uses TRBV6-1 with TRBJ1-1, with a possible D match to TRBD1 (5 bases). The germline gives CDR1 MNHNS, CDR2 SASEGT. V was clipped by 4 bases and J by 3 bases, with 9 bases between them. The CDR3 length is 13 residues. CDR3 sequence: CASSATGDTEAFF. CDR3 nucleotide sequence: TGTGCCAGCAGTGCAACGGGGGACACTGAAGCTTTCTTT.

This clone was counted a few times. The chain employs TRBV6-5 and TRBJ1-2; possible D gene TRBD1, 6 bases. Trimming cost V 7 bases and J 2 bases, with 17 bases left between them. There are 15 residues in the CDR3. The germline V gene has CDR1 MNHEY and CDR2 SVGAGI. This chain's CDR3 is CASKLRGRGNYGYTF. Written as DNA, the CDR3 is TGTGCCAGCAAGCTGCGGGGGCGCGGAAACTATGGCTACACCTTC.

V is TRBV7-3 and J is TRBJ2-1, with D unresolved. Germline V gene sequence: CDR1 SGHTA, CDR2 FQGTGA. The CDR3 is 14 residues long. The germline V and J ends were trimmed by 5 bases and 5 bases, with 13 bases remaining between them. The CDR3 nucleotides read TGTGCCAGCAGCCCGATGGCAGAAGACAATGAGCAGTTCTTC. Its translation is CASSPMAEDNEQFF.

This clone was seen just once. This rearrangement joins TRBV15 to TRBJ2-3; 12 bases fit TRBD2. The V gene's germline CDR1 is LNHNV and CDR2 YYDKDF (reference sequence). V lost 4 bases to trimming and J lost 4 bases; unmatched junction nucleotides: 9. This CDR3 contains 17 residues. The CDR3 DNA is TGTGCCACCAGCACCCATACGACTAGCGGGGGCCCAGATACGCAGTATTTT. This translates into CATSTHTTSGGPDTQYF.